These 24 T cell receptor beta chains were all obtained from the same sample, sequenced in a study of blood T cell repertoires in COVID-19. Clones were read by immunoSEQ multiplex PCR, and TCRdb kept only the in-frame ones, dropping some. The sample yields fewer than 150,000 clones, approximately 86% seen once. Sequenced material: peripheral blood. The receptor source for this set is a woman aged 45-59 years who had recovered from COVID-19.

The gene calls are TRBV19 and TRBJ1-2, with 9 bases identical to TRBD1. V shed 4 bases and J 1 base; nucleotides not matched to a gene: 7. CDR1 and CDR2 from the germline V gene are LNHDA and SQIVND (reference sequence). This CDR3 has 16 amino acids. CDR3 nucleotide sequence: TGTGCCAGTAGTAGGGCTGGGACAGGGATTAACTATGGCTACACCTTC. This codes for CASSRAGTGINYGYTF. Based on the CDR3 plus reference TRBV19 and TRBJ1-2, the full variable domain is DGGITQSPKYLFRKEGQNVTLSCEQNLNHDAMYWYRQDPGQGLRLIYYSQIVNDFQKGDIAEGYSVSREKKESFPLTVTSAQKNPTAFYLCASSRAGTGINYGYTFGSGTRLTVV.

This clone is a singleton in its sample. The chain employs TRBV4-1 and TRBJ1-2, with D maybe TRBD1 (5 bases). The CDR3 loop spans 18 amino acids. V lost 0 bases and J lost 4, with 21 bases in between. The V gene's germline CDR1 is MGHRA and CDR2 YSYEKL. The CDR3 sequence: CASSQDRRIGSGGYGYTF. The CDR3 DNA follows: TGCGCCAGCAGCCAAGATAGGCGGATTGGAAGCGGGGGCTATGGCTACACCTTC.

The chain has TRBV19 and TRBJ1-1, with D tentatively TRBD1 (6 bases). Germline lookup yields CDR1 LNHDA and CDR2 SQIVND (reference sequence). This CDR3 region has 12 residues. V lost 10 bases and J lost 7, with 16 bases in between. CDR3 sequence: CATRGAGSEAFF. The CDR3 DNA follows: TGTGCCACCCGGGGGGCTGGGAGTGAAGCTTTCTTT.

The chain couples TRBV4-2 to TRBJ1-3; D is ambiguous. CDR1 LGHNA and CDR2 YNFKEQ come from the germline V gene. V lost 4 bases, J lost 0 bases, and 13 bases lay in between. CDR3 length equals 16 residues. The CDR3 region is CASSPTETGSGNTIYF. The CDR3 DNA reads TGTGCCAGCAGCCCCACGGAGACTGGCTCTGGAAACACCATATATTTT.

This chain links TRBV5-4 with TRBJ2-5, with TRBD2 matching 11 bases. CDR3 length: 16 residues. The V and J ends lost 1 base and 2 bases, in that order; junction bases with no gene match: 4. Per the germline V gene, CDR1 is SGHNT and CDR2 is YYREEE (reference sequence). The CDR3 DNA follows: TGTGCCAGCAGCTTGTCGTCTAGCGGGGGGCAAGAGACCCAGTACTTC. It specifies CASSLSSSGGQETQYF.

The genes are TRBV18 and TRBJ2-7; possibly TRBD2 for D (5 bases). V was shortened by 2 bases and J by 7 bases, with 12 bases between the two germline ends. In germline, CDR1 is KGHSH, CDR2 LQKENI. The CDR3 runs 13 residues. The CDR3 DNA reads as TGTGCCAGCTCACCAAATAGCGCCCGGGAGCAGTACTTC. This translates into CASSPNSAREQYF.

The chain employs TRBV30 and TRBJ2-7; TRBD2 agrees at 8 bases. V was pared by 3 bases and J by 4 bases, with 17 bases of the junction left unmatched. Germline V gene sequence: CDR1 GTSNPN, CDR2 SVGIG (reference sequence). The CDR3 loop spans 17 amino acids. Here the CDR3 reads CAWSPVTIRGGLYEQYF. The CDR3, as DNA: TGTGCCTGGAGCCCCGTTACTATCCGGGGGGGCCTGTACGAGCAGTACTTC.

The chain combines TRBV2 with TRBJ2-7, with TRBD2 matching 10 bases. The CDR3 is 16 amino acids. Trimming took 6 bases from V and 1 from J; bases not matched to a gene: 9. Germline values: CDR1 SNHLY, CDR2 FYNNEI. The CDR3 region is CASSADGLAESYEQYF. Here the CDR3 DNA reads TGTGCCAGCAGCGCCGATGGACTAGCGGAATCCTACGAGCAGTACTTC.

J is TRBJ2-7 and V is TRBV6-5; 8 bases align to TRBD1. Germline V CDR1 and CDR2: MNHEY, SVGAGI. The CDR3 runs to 15 residues. J lost 6 bases, V lost 0 bases, and 7 bases had no gene match. Written as DNA, the CDR3 is TGTGCCAGCAGTTACTCCCAGTTTGGACAGGGCGAGCAGTACTTC. Translation gives CASSYSQFGQGEQYF.

The CDR3 sequence: CASSRDRETDTQYF. CDR3 sequence (DNA): TGCGCCAGCAGTCGGGACAGGGAGACAGATACGCAGTATTTT. The V and J genes are TRBV5-1 and TRBJ2-3, with 9 nucleotides matching TRBD1. Germline V gene data show CDR1 as SGHRS and CDR2 as YFSETQ. The CDR3 length is 14 residues. Unmatched junction bases numbered 4, after V lost 5 bases and J lost 3 bases. Full variable domain (remainder filled in from reference TRBV5-1 and TRBJ2-3): KAGVTQTPRYLIKTRGQQVTLSCSPISGHRSVSWYQQTPGQGLQFLFEYFSETQRNKGNFPGRFSGRQFSNSRSEMNVSTLELGDSALYLCASSRDRETDTQYFGPGTRLTVL.

The chain carries TRBV28 and TRBJ2-6, with D possibly TRBD1 on 5 matching bases. The CDR3 has 16 amino acids. V was clipped by 4 bases and J by 2 bases, with 12 bases between them. Germline-derived CDR1 and CDR2 are MDHEN and SYDVKM. CDR3 sequence (DNA): TGTGCCAGCAGTTCCCCCGGCAGGGCTGGGGCCAACGTCCTGACTTTC. Residues: CASSSPGRAGANVLTF.

The rearrangement links TRBV6-5 to TRBJ2-7, with 7 bases identical to TRBD2. This CDR3 spans 13 amino acids. V was pared by 6 bases and J by 6 bases, with 8 bases of the junction left unmatched. Germline V lookup: CDR1 MNHEY, CDR2 SVGAGI. The CDR3 DNA is TGTGCCAGCAGGGGACTACCGAACCCCGAGCAGTACTTC. Protein: CASRGLPNPEQYF.

The gene calls are TRBV4-1 and TRBJ1-1; no reliable D call. The germline V gene encodes CDR1 MGHRA and CDR2 YSYEKL. Trimming removed 4 bases at V and 7 bases at J, with 13 bases between. This CDR3 contains 13 residues. Written as DNA, the CDR3 is TGCGCCAGCAGCCCGAGCGCCATGGTTGAAGCTTTCTTT. The encoded protein is CASSPSAMVEAFF.

V gene TRBV5-1 combines with J gene TRBJ2-2, with TRBD2 as a possible D gene (5 bases). The V gene's germline CDR1 is SGHRS and CDR2 YFSETQ. V was trimmed by 0 bases and J by 6 bases, leaving 12 bases between them. CDR3 length equals 15 residues. In DNA, the CDR3 is TGCGCCAGCAGCTTGGGTGCTAGCAATGCCGGGGAGCTGTTTTTT. Its translation: CASSLGASNAGELFF. Full variable domain (rest looked up from reference TRBV5-1 and TRBJ2-2): KAGVTQTPRYLIKTRGQQVTLSCSPISGHRSVSWYQQTPGQGLQFLFEYFSETQRNKGNFPGRFSGRQFSNSRSEMNVSTLELGDSALYLCASSLGASNAGELFFGEGSRLTVL.

The J gene is TRBJ1-4, the V gene TRBV5-1; D might be TRBD1 (6 bases). CDR1 is SGHRS and CDR2 is YFSETQ in the germline V gene. This CDR3 has 12 amino acids. Deletions cut 0 bases from V and 14 bases from J, with 11 bases between. The CDR3 region is CASSLGQDVLFF. In DNA, the CDR3 is TGCGCCAGCAGCTTGGGACAGGATGTTCTGTTTTTT.

This clone has more than one count but fewer than ten. The chain is built from TRBV7-2 and TRBJ2-7; the D is unclear. The CDR3 loop spans 14 amino acids. Germline V gene lookup returns CDR1 SGHTA and CDR2 FQGNSA. V lost 3 bases, J lost 5 bases, and 14 bases lay in between. CDR3 protein: CASSLTRLGHEQYF. For the CDR3, the DNA is TGTGCCAGCAGCTTGACTCGGTTAGGTCACGAGCAGTACTTC.

V usage is TRBV6-5 and J usage is TRBJ1-1; D gene ambiguous. The CDR3 covers 13 residues. V lost 11 bases and J 6 bases, leaving 19 bases between the germline ends. The germline V gene has CDR1 MNHEY and CDR2 SVGAGI. DNA for the CDR3: TGTGCCGCCCAACGGCTCGGCGGATCTGAAGCTTTCTTT. Its protein product is CAAQRLGGSEAFF.

This chain links TRBV7-8 with TRBJ2-3; D ambiguous. The germline gives CDR1 SGHVS, CDR2 FQNEAQ. The CDR3 is 14 residues long. V was cut by 1 base and J by 5 bases, with 10 bases left in between. The CDR3: CASSLGGTGDTQYF. The DNA of the CDR3 is TGTGCCAGCAGCTTAGGCGGCACCGGAGATACGCAGTATTTT.

The J gene is TRBJ2-1, the V gene TRBV5-4; TRBD2 matches 9 bases. CDR3 length equals 18 residues. CDR1 is SGHNT and CDR2 is YYREEE in the germline V gene (reference sequence). V trimming: 3 bases; J trimming: 0 bases; junction bases outside the gene matches: 10. In DNA form, the CDR3 reads TGTGCCAGCAGCTCCAAGGGGGGGCGGGAGGGCTCCTACAATGAGCAGTTCTTC. Encoded protein: CASSSKGGREGSYNEQFF.

Here the CDR3 DNA reads TGTGCCACCGCCACAGGGGGCGGCACTGAAGCTTTCTTT. Translation: CATATGGGTEAFF. V and J are TRBV10-3 and TRBJ1-1; 9 nucleotides line up with TRBD1. The CDR3 consists of 13 residues. J was trimmed by 4 bases and V by 10 bases; bases with no gene match: 7. Germline loops: CDR1 ENHRY, CDR2 SYGVKD.

The chain employs TRBV24-1 and TRBJ2-7; D uncertain. V was shortened by 4 bases and J by 2 bases, with 14 bases between the two germline ends. This CDR3 is built from 15 residues. In germline, CDR1 is KGHDR, CDR2 SFDVKD. CDR3 DNA sequence: TGTGCCACCAGTGAAGTCGTCGGCGGTACCTACGAGCAGTACTTC. Translating gives CATSEVVGGTYEQYF.

The chain combines TRBV23-1 with TRBJ1-2; D is possibly TRBD1 (5 bases). TRBV23-1 is annotated as an ORF whose role is uncertain. Trimming removed 4 bases at V and 3 bases at J, with 15 bases between. The CDR3 length is 15 residues. The CDR3 sequence is CASSPSGLADYGYTF. As DNA, the CDR3 is TGCGCCAGCAGTCCCTCAGGGTTAGCGGACTATGGCTACACCTTC.

The chain uses TRBV19 and TRBJ1-5; a possible D gene is TRBD1 (5 bases). Per germline, CDR1 LNHDA and CDR2 SQIVND (reference sequence). This CDR3 contains 16 residues. Trimming left V 6 bases short and J 4 bases short, with 19 bases between. The CDR3 bases are TGTGCCAGTAGCCCCAAGGGGCGGGGGAGGAATCAGCCCCAGCATTTT. Protein: CASSPKGRGRNQPQHF.

This chain connects TRBV30 to TRBJ2-3, with 8 bases lining up with TRBD1. Germline lookup yields CDR1 GTSNPN and CDR2 SVGIG (reference sequence). CDR3 length: 15 amino acids. Trimming cost V 1 base and J 3 bases; bases outside gene matches: 6. The CDR3 DNA reads as TGTGCCTGGAGTGGGCCAGGGGGCAGGACAGATACGCAGTATTTT. It codes for CAWSGPGGRTDTQYF.